The clone carrying this T cell receptor beta chain has a handful of counts. Its antigen is unknown. Through template switching, a universal primer site was introduced, and the cDNA contained unique molecular identifiers. TCRdb recomputed calls from the 5' RACE reads with MiXCR, one row per CDR3 protein. The sample consists of around 1.7 million distinct CDR3 sequences, about 31% of them appearing once. The sample is drawn from a study of identical twins. Notes on the study in general: Out-of-frame alpha sequences shared by twins were enriched for low generation probability. Clonotypes of the beta chain that were abundant in cord blood carried fewer insertions (memory repertoires showed none). In drawing conclusions, the study used cross-sectional statistical analysis and did not follow the same donors.

The CDR3 consists of 13 residues. The germline V and J ends were trimmed by 3 bases and 2 bases, with 6 bases remaining between them. Germline CDR1 and CDR2: LGHDT and YNNKEL (reference sequence). This clonotype was obtained from a newborn girl in good health. Sequencing input: cord blood. The V call is TRBV3-1, the J call TRBJ2-3; D remains unclear. CDR3 sequence: CASSQFNTDTQYF. CDR3 nucleotides: TGTGCCAGCAGCCAGTTTAACACAGATACGCAGTATTTT.